Detailed here is one T cell receptor beta chain. Profiling relied on immunoSEQ multiplex PCR, and the TCRdb table lists in-frame clones only, not all of them. This sample has 15,000 to 20,000 clones, with 80% found just once. V gave up 1 base and J gave up 6 bases; unmatched junction bases: 8. Germline V gene data show CDR1 as SGHTA and CDR2 as FQGNSA. The CDR3 loop spans 16 amino acids. These data come from a study of a mutant IDH1 vaccine in newly diagnosed glioma. Indicated time point: baseline, week 1 (first vaccination visit). Described treatment: pre-vaccination baseline after standard-of-care therapy.

Specimen: PBMCs, collected from a glioma patient treated with radiotherapy, temozolomide or both. The TCR comes from a man aged 35 to 55 with glioma. The genes are TRBV7-2 and TRBJ2-3; TRBD2 agrees at 9 bases. The CDR3 DNA reads as TGTGCCAGCAGCTTAGTGGGAAGCGGGAGGTTGGATACGCAGTATTTT. Protein: CASSLVGSGRLDTQYF.